This TCR beta chain was profiled in a study of beta chain features in type 1 diabetes (dated by TCRdb to 2016 to 2018). Study-level background: Mean age, gender distribution, total cell number and subset yield did not differ between patients and healthy donors. A total of some 110 million sorted cells were examined across all samples, and the number of cells per subset was strongly correlated with RNA yield. Whereas all 28 donors provided naive and central memory subsets, regulatory and stem cell-like memory subsets were isolated from just 8 patients and about 8 healthy donors. In the study, recently diagnosed type 1 diabetes patients and matched healthy donors were compared on the TCRB repertoires of their sorted circulating CD4+ T cell subsets. Study-wide findings and limitations: Only small numbers of individuals were included in the HLA sub-analyses, which left unresolved whether HLA type had any influence on TCRB rearrangement. Naive, central memory and regulatory TCRB repertoires appeared to be more similar among patients than among healthy donors. Type 1 diabetes patients showed a moderate but significant shortening of TCRB CDR3 length in all four CD4+ subsets. Because cDNA was sequenced instead of genomic DNA, activated cells with high expression could be over-represented, although the groups did not differ in activation or CD3 levels. Patients with type 1 diabetes made fewer insertions and deleted more nucleotides at VDJ recombination sites, implying thymic rearrangement abnormalities. Shorter templates might have been favored by PCR, but patient and control samples were amplified and corrected together, so both groups would have been affected equally by any skew.

Each donor gave one peripheral blood draw, averaging about 120 mL, which was collected into heparinised tubes. A BD FACSAria II and a panel including CD45RO, CCR7, CD25, CD127, CD95 and CD27 were used to sort naive, central memory, regulatory and stem cell-like memory CD4+ T cells. A purity above 95% was achieved for all sorted populations. PBMCs were isolated immediately by Lymphoprep density gradient centrifugation and stained directly without culture. So that batch effects would be minimized, each experiment stained and sorted samples in pairs, pairing one healthy donor with one patient. The germline V gene encodes CDR1 SEHNR and CDR2 FQNEAQ (reference sequence). V loses 5 bases of germline sequence and J loses 3 bases, and the interval between the two ends is 14 bases. From cysteine to phenylalanine, the CDR3 is 15 amino acids long. Only CDR3 DNA remains: 45 bases, in frame from the first base.

A note on this clone: Its antigen is unknown. Per-nucleotide qualities are absent, and no much larger clonotype sits a single base away.

The entire isolated RNA was reverse transcribed using the High Capacity cDNA Reverse Transcription Kit, and thus expressed TCRB transcripts were sequenced. Deep immunoSEQ sequencing was applied to naive, central memory and regulatory T cell samples, giving an average of around 4 million total reads per sample. After sorted cells were lysed in RLT buffer, RNA was extracted with DNase-treated RNeasy Micro or Mini kits, with the choice depending on cell number. To prevent cross-contamination, each cell subset was processed individually, whereas patient and healthy donor samples were processed jointly. Using the immunoSEQ multiplex PCR, TCRB sequences were amplified from cDNA into 87-bp fragments spanning the CDR3 region. Sequencing of the amplicons was done on the Illumina HiSeq platform. The paper's processing steps were these. Synthetic template baselines were used to correct PCR bias computationally, reads within Hamming distance 2 were collapsed, and singletons that could not be merged were discarded. Reads were aligned against IMGT so that V, D and J genes, CDR3 length and insertions or deletions at six rearrangement sites could be assigned. Within each subset, clonotype counts were normalized to sorted cell number, after which true diversity and Gini coefficients were computed with the tcR R package. The overlap coefficient, calculated on TCRB nucleotide sequences, was used to quantify repertoire sharing. Out-of-frame TCRB sequences from naive cells were analyzed to stand in for the pre-selection repertoire. Sourced from immuneACCESS, this table was stored by TCRdb with only in-frame sequences that have V and J called. A share of the clones is absent; for the studies checked, an unresolved V gene accounts for under half, and the remainder has no known explanation. V and J calls and clone size are those listed in that table; D and trimming were worked out from the DNA. The sample yields around 330,000 clones; 9.5% to 12% were counted once. Jointly, the top ten make up around 0.015% of the sample.

The source of this sequence is a woman between 25 and 40 years old in good health. The sample comprised naive CD4+ T cells from blood. The label giving this sample's cell subset or site can be read as: true naive CD4+ T cells. The chain joins TRBV7-9 to TRBJ1-5; D gene: possibly TRBD1, on 5 matching bases. The CDR3 corresponds to CASSRSGQDNQPQHF. In nucleotide form, the sequence is TGTGCCAGCAGCCGATCAGGACAAGACAATCAGCCCCAGCATTTT.